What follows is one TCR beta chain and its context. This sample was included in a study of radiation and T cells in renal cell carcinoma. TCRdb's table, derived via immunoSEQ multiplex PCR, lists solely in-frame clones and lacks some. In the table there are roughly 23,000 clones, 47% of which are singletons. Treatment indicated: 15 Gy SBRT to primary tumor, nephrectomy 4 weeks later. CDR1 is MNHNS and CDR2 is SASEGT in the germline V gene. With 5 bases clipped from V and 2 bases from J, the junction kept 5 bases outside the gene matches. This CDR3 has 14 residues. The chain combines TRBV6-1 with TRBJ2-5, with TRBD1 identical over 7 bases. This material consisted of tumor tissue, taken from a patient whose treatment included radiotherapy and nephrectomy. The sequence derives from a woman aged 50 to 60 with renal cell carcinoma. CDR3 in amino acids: CASSTGQVQETQYF. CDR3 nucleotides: TGTGCCAGCAGTACCGGACAGGTACAAGAGACCCAGTACTTC.